This entry lists 10 T cell receptor beta chains sequenced from one sample in a study of blood T cell repertoires in COVID-19. Profiling relied on immunoSEQ multiplex PCR, and the TCRdb table lists in-frame clones only, not all of them. Of over 110,000 clones listed, approximately 89% are singletons. The sequenced material came from peripheral blood. Receptor source: a human donor in a cohort sampled during active COVID-19.

The chain carries TRBV7-9 and TRBJ2-2; D remains unclear. The CDR3 covers 15 residues. V was cut by 5 bases and J by 2 bases, with 12 bases left in between. Germline loops: CDR1 SEHNR, CDR2 FQNEAQ (reference sequence). CDR3 DNA: TGTGCCAGCAGCCCTATCCTAGGAAACACCGGGGAGCTGTTTTTT. This gives the protein CASSPILGNTGELFF.

This clone was seen only once. The chain combines TRBV7-8 with TRBJ2-3; tentative D call: TRBD2 (5 bases). Germline CDR1 reads SGHVS; CDR2 reads FQNEAQ. The CDR3 has 12 amino acids. V gave up 8 bases and J gave up 6 bases, with 12 bases separating them. The CDR3 nucleotides read TGTGCCAGCTCCCGAGTAGCGGATACGCAGTATTTT. It translates to CASSRVADTQYF.

The chain is built from TRBV13 and TRBJ2-7, with 9 bases that match TRBD2. J gave up 0 bases and V 5 bases, and 14 bases lay outside the gene matches. CDR1 is PRHDT and CDR2 is FYEKMQ in the germline V gene (reference sequence). This CDR3 is 18 amino acids long. In nucleotides, the CDR3 is TGTGCCAGCAGCCAGTCCGGGACTAGCCCCCGAAGCTCCTACGAGCAGTACTTC. Its protein is CASSQSGTSPRSSYEQYF.

The chain uses TRBV15 and TRBJ2-5; D possibly corresponds to TRBD1 (5 bases). The CDR3 is 15 amino acids. Per germline, CDR1 LNHNV and CDR2 YYDKDF (reference sequence). V was trimmed by 0 bases and J by 1 base, leaving 9 bases between them. Here the CDR3 reads CATSRDQGSQETQYF. The CDR3 region has the DNA TGTGCCACCAGCAGAGATCAGGGCAGCCAAGAGACCCAGTACTTC.

The chain carries TRBV30 and TRBJ2-3, with TRBD2 matching 9 bases. Germline assignment: CDR1 GTSNPN and CDR2 SVGIG (reference sequence). The ends lost 3 bases at V and 1 base at J; junction bases unmatched: 2. There are 14 residues in the CDR3. CDR3 nucleotide sequence: TGTGCCTGGAGGGCTAGCGGGGGCACAGATACGCAGTATTTT. Residues: CAWRASGGTDTQYF.

The chain joins TRBV3-1 (or the pseudogene TRBV3-2) to TRBJ1-1; a weak D match, TRBD1 (6 bases). The germline V gene has CDR1 LGHDT and CDR2 YNNKEL (reference sequence). V was cut by 4 bases and J by 0 bases, with 12 bases left in between. This CDR3 is built from 15 residues. The CDR3 DNA is TGTGCCAGCAGCCCTTCGGACAGTATGAACACTGAAGCTTTCTTT. This translates into CASSPSDSMNTEAFF.

V is TRBV5-1 and J is TRBJ2-1, with a possible D match to TRBD2 (7 bases). V was pared by 1 base and J by 9 bases, with 14 bases between. The CDR3 covers 14 residues. The germline V gene encodes CDR1 SGHRS and CDR2 YFSETQ. CDR3 DNA sequence: TGCGCCAGCAGCTTGCGGGGGGCCGGGGGTGAGCAGTTCTTC. As protein: CASSLRGAGGEQFF.

The chain recombines TRBV6-5 with TRBJ1-5; possible D gene TRBD1, 6 bases. Germline V gene lookup returns CDR1 MNHEY and CDR2 SVGAGI. The CDR3 sequence is 15 residues long. V lost 4 bases to trimming and J lost 3 bases, with 13 bases between them. The CDR3 coding sequence is TGTGCCAGCAGTTTAGGGGGGGGCATCAATCAGCCCCAGCATTTT. This encodes CASSLGGGINQPQHF.

The rearrangement links TRBV15 to TRBJ2-7, with D maybe TRBD2 (5 bases). V lost 0 bases and J lost 3, with 12 bases in between. Germline V CDR1 and CDR2: LNHNV, YYDKDF (reference sequence). The CDR3 consists of 15 residues. The CDR3 protein is CATSRDRTGGYEQYF. The CDR3 DNA follows: TGTGCCACCAGCAGAGATCGGACTGGAGGCTACGAGCAGTACTTC.

The table lists this clone with a count of one. The rearrangement joins TRBV11-2 to TRBJ2-7; weak D call: TRBD1 (6 bases). V lost 7 bases to trimming and J lost 4 bases, with 11 bases between them. The CDR3 is made up of 12 amino acids. CDR1 is SGHAT and CDR2 is FQNNGV in the germline V gene. The DNA of the CDR3 is TGTGCCAGCACCTATACAGGGTACGAGCAGTACTTC. Protein sequence: CASTYTGYEQYF.